Below, one T cell receptor (beta chain) is given with its context. As yet, its antigen is unknown. The source of the sample is a study of T-cell reconstitution after alpha-beta-depleted transplantation in children. Study-wide findings and caveats: Surviving recipient cells, namely T cells and thymic progenitors, were the source of high day-60 TCRbeta diversity in some patients. There were reportedly several hundred expanded graft clones from which alpha-beta T cells came about two months after transplant.

Molecular barcoding with unique molecular identifiers was used for the TCRbeta library. TCRdb passed the PCR reads through MiXCR, listing each CDR3 protein once. The table records around 490,000 distinct CDR3 sequences, about an eighth of them present only once. The CDR3 runs to 15 residues. CDR1 is SGHRS and CDR2 is YFSETQ in the germline V gene. V shed 0 bases, J shed 4 bases, and the junction held 6 bases outside the gene matches. This sequence joins TRBV5-1 and TRBJ1-2; 7 bases fit TRBD1. Sequencing used PBMCs, mostly from graft donor cells, obtained 180 days after TCRalphabeta/CD19-depleted stem cell transplant. This sequence was found in a female patient aged 2-15 years who had a stem cell transplant for aplastic anemia, so the T cells may come from the graft donor. This CDR3 reads CASSLEGGAIYGYTF. CDR3 nucleotides: TGCGCCAGCAGCTTGGAAGGGGGCGCGATCTATGGCTACACCTTC. Complete variable domain (other parts from reference TRBV5-1 and TRBJ1-2): KAGVTQTPRYLIKTRGQQVTLSCSPISGHRSVSWYQQTPGQGLQFLFEYFSETQRNKGNFPGRFSGRQFSNSRSEMNVSTLELGDSALYLCASSLEGGAIYGYTFGSGTRLTVV.